The text below deals with one TCR beta chain. This record comes from a study of T cell repertoires in ileal Crohn's disease. TCRB immunosequencing input was approximately 450 nanograms of biopsy DNA per sample. Sequencing used immunoSEQ multiplex PCR; TCRdb keeps in-frame clones, though not all of them. Here the sample spans more than 9,500 clones, around 78% being singletons. Sequences were obtained from ileal tissue. This sequence originates from an adult with Crohn's disease.

The DNA for the CDR3 is TGTGCCAGTCGGGCCCGAGGGAACTATGGCTACACCTTC. This codes for CASRARGNYGYTF. This chain uses TRBV19 with TRBJ1-2, with D unresolved. Per the germline V gene, CDR1 is LNHDA and CDR2 is SQIVND (reference sequence). The V gene lost 8 bases and the J gene lost 2 bases, with 12 bases spanning the gap. The CDR3 spans 13 residues.